This TCR beta chain is from a study of human T cells and chemical hapten exposure. Looking at the study overall: TCR yields per sample varied mostly from small pooled library volume differences. Study-wide points: DPC sensitization did not alter TCRs above 1 in 1000 frequency.

TCRdb analysed the RACE reads with MiXCR anew, one entry per CDR3 protein. The sample has about 120,000 distinct CDR3 sequences; about an eighth are singletons. This clonotype was seen repeatedly, ten times or more. Its antigen is undetermined. The CDR3 sequence is 16 residues long. Germline-derived CDR1 and CDR2 are MDHEN and SYDVKM. V shed 7 bases and J 0 bases; nucleotides not matched to a gene: 4. Time point described: patch test 1, 2 weeks after DPC sensitization. The treatment is: therapeutic diphenylcyclopropenone sensitization with weekly scalp DPC. Patch tests were applied only after blood draws.

The sample was whole blood, taken in connection with sensitization to the hapten diphenylcyclopropenone (DPC). The rearrangement links TRBV28 to TRBJ2-2; 11 positions agree with TRBD2. This clonotype was sampled from a woman in her forties or fifties with alopecia areata. Some clones in this sample may be carry-over from other donors' samples. CDR3 sequence reads: CASNSGGAPNTGELFF. DNA for the CDR3: TGTGCCAGCAATAGCGGGGGGGCCCCGAACACCGGGGAGCTGTTTTTT.